What follows describes a single T cell receptor beta chain. The data were obtained in a study of cytomegalovirus exposure and HLA in healthy donors. Only in-frame clones appear in the TCRdb table, and some are missing; sequencing was by immunoSEQ multiplex PCR. The top ten clones hold approximately 2.4% of a sample with approximately 160,000 clones, just under 85% of them seen once. The donors were part of the validation cohort, which consisted of about 120 subjects and was separate from the first cohort of 666 subjects. The V gene lost 9 bases and the J gene lost 6 bases, with 15 bases spanning the gap. Germline CDR1 and CDR2: SGHTA and FQGNSA. CDR3 length: 12 residues.

The origin of this receptor is a man under 40 in good health and CMV-seropositive. Sequencing input: PBMCs. The genes are TRBV7-2 and TRBJ2-7, with a possible D match to TRBD2 (7 bases). The CDR3 DNA reads as TGTGCCAGTGGGCGGGGGCCCTGCGAGCAGTACTTC. It encodes CASGRGPCEQYF.